This TCR beta chain was profiled in a study of molecular identifiers for immune sequencing clone quantification. TCRdb re-called the PCR reads through MiXCR, storing one row per CDR3 protein. Of hundreds of thousands of distinct CDR3 sequences in the sample, 25% were seen once. Germline CDR1 and CDR2: SGHDN and FVKESK. Trimming removed 1 base from V and 2 bases from J, with 12 bases in between. The CDR3 consists of 15 residues. Sorting was used to obtain naive CD8 T cells (CD8+CD4-CCR7+CD45RA+). This clonotype was counted many times. The antigen remains undetermined. Findings and limits, study-wide: Detecting spiked Jurkat TCR RNA from one cell among about a million naive cells was reportedly possible.

The TCR originated in a human donor in good health. Some libraries in this study had Jurkat cell RNA spiked in. Sequences were obtained from naive CD8+ T cells from blood, with Jurkat cell RNA spiked in. Regarding subset: FACS-sorted CD8+CD4-CCR7+CD45RA+ naive T cells. The chain uses TRBV14 and TRBJ2-7, with a possible D match to TRBD2 (5 bases). This CDR3 reads CASSQAPGVAYEQYF. The CDR3 DNA is TGTGCCAGCAGCCAAGCCCCCGGGGTAGCCTACGAGCAGTACTTC.